One and the same sample provided the 29 T cell receptor beta chains below, sequenced in a study of blood T cell repertoires in COVID-19. TCRdb keeps only in-frame clones here, not all; method: immunoSEQ multiplex PCR. The sample yields fewer than 250,000 clones, nearly 90% seen once. The sample was PBMCs or T cells enriched from blood (not recorded which). These receptors came from a man aged 25 to 40 who had recovered from COVID-19.

This rearrangement joins TRBV5-1 to TRBJ2-7, with D possibly being TRBD2 (5 bases). The CDR3 loop spans 15 amino acids. The V and J ends lost 2 bases and 4 bases respectively, with 16 bases between them. In germline, CDR1 is SGHRS, CDR2 YFSETQ. The chain's CDR3 is CASSFIPTWEYEQYF. CDR3 sequence (DNA): TGCGCCAGCAGCTTCATTCCGACATGGGAGTACGAGCAGTACTTC.

The V call is TRBV4-2, the J call TRBJ2-1; D is undetermined. Trimming removed 4 bases from V and 0 bases from J, with 4 bases in between. CDR1 is LGHNA and CDR2 is YNFKEQ in the germline V gene. The CDR3 covers 13 residues. This CDR3 reads CASSPSSYNEQFF. CDR3 bases: TGTGCCAGCAGCCCTAGCTCCTACAATGAGCAGTTCTTC.

The chain is built from TRBV4-2 and TRBJ1-2; 7 bases are a match to TRBD1. V gave up 6 bases and J gave up 2 bases; unmatched junction bases: 6. The germline CDR1 and CDR2 sequences are LGHNA and YNFKEQ. The CDR3 is made up of 14 amino acids. The DNA of the CDR3 is TGTGCCAGCAGAAACACAGGGGCCAACTATGGCTACACCTTC. Amino acid sequence: CASRNTGANYGYTF.

This rearrangement joins TRBV4-1 to TRBJ1-6; 7 bases are a match to TRBD1. The CDR3 length is 14 residues. Looked up from germline, CDR1 is MGHRA and CDR2 is YSYEKL. The V and J ends lost 1 base and 9 bases, in that order; junction bases with no gene match: 3. The DNA for the CDR3 is TGCGCCAGCAGCCAAGGGACAGGAGTTTCACCCCTCCACTTT. Encoded protein: CASSQGTGVSPLHF.

V gene TRBV14 combines with J gene TRBJ1-4; no definite D call. The CDR3 contains 17 residues. The ends were cut back, 3 bases at V and 1 base at J, with 15 bases in the middle. Germline V gene lookup returns CDR1 SGHDN and CDR2 FVKESK. The CDR3 is CASSHPRRGLTNEKLFF. CDR3 DNA sequence: TGTGCCAGCAGCCACCCAAGGCGCGGACTAACTAATGAAAAACTGTTTTTT.

V usage is TRBV7-2 and J usage is TRBJ1-2; D is perhaps TRBD1 (5 bases). Germline CDR1 SGHTA, CDR2 FQGNSA. The length of the CDR3 is 14 residues. Trimming removed 1 base from V and 4 bases from J, with 10 bases in between. CDR3 DNA sequence: TGTGCCAGCAGCTTAGACAGGAACTCCTATGGCTACACCTTC. This gives the protein CASSLDRNSYGYTF.

This clone was observed a single time. The V call is TRBV5-8, the J call TRBJ1-1; D not resolved. The germline CDR1 and CDR2 sequences are SGHTS and YDEGEE. Between the trimmed V and J ends, which lost 2 bases and 3 bases, there was a span of 8 bases. CDR3 length: 13 residues. The CDR3 is CASSLRRDTEAFF. CDR3 bases: TGTGCCAGCAGCTTAAGACGGGACACTGAAGCTTTCTTT.

The gene calls are TRBV30 and TRBJ2-5, with 8 bases fitting TRBD1. The J segment lost 3 bases and the V segment lost 3 bases, leaving 6 bases of the junction unmatched. This CDR3 comprises 14 residues. The germline gives CDR1 GTSNPN, CDR2 SVGIG (reference sequence). The CDR3: CAWRAQGVKETQYF. The DNA of the CDR3 is TGTGCCTGGAGAGCACAGGGGGTAAAAGAGACCCAGTACTTC.

The V and J genes are TRBV12-5 and TRBJ2-1; 7 bases match TRBD2. After removal of 0 bases from V and 0 bases from J, the junction contained 11 bases not matched to a gene. Per germline, CDR1 LGHNT and CDR2 FRNRAP. The CDR3 loop spans 19 amino acids. CDR3 DNA: TGTGCTAGTGGTTTGGTACTGGGGCGGGAGCGGCGCTCCTACAATGAGCAGTTCTTC. The encoded protein is CASGLVLGRERRSYNEQFF.

As DNA, the CDR3 is TGTGCCAGCAGTCCCCCCCTGGCATACACCGGGGAGCTGTTTTTT. Translated, it gives CASSPPLAYTGELFF. The chain is built from TRBV28 and TRBJ2-2; D call uncertain. Per germline, CDR1 MDHEN and CDR2 SYDVKM. The germline V and J ends were trimmed by 5 bases and 3 bases, with 13 bases remaining between them. The CDR3 extends over 15 amino acids.

CDR3 in DNA: TGTGCCAGCAGTCGACAGAGTGAAAAACTGTTTTTT. The encoded protein is CASSRQSEKLFF. This sequence joins TRBV7-9 and TRBJ1-4; D may be TRBD1 (5 bases). This CDR3 contains 12 residues. V lost 6 bases and J lost 7, with 9 bases in between. In germline, CDR1 is SEHNR, CDR2 FQNEAQ (reference sequence).

The V call is TRBV14, the J call TRBJ1-1; D perhaps matches TRBD1 (5 bases). V lost 1 base and J 9 bases, leaving 15 bases between the germline ends. There are 14 residues in the CDR3. Looked up from germline, CDR1 is SGHDN and CDR2 is FVKESK. CDR3 coding DNA: TGTGCCAGCAGCCAAGTGGGAGGGACTACTAAAGCTTTCTTT. Translation: CASSQVGGTTKAFF.

This clone was detected a few times. This chain uses TRBV7-9 with TRBJ2-4; D not certain. CDR1 SEHNR and CDR2 FQNEAQ come from the germline V gene (reference sequence). This CDR3 comprises 15 residues. Trimming shortened V by 0 bases and J by 3 bases, and 9 bases separated the two germline ends. CDR3 sequence: CASSLALPVKNIQYF. The CDR3 nucleotides are TGTGCCAGCAGCTTAGCGCTTCCGGTCAAAAACATTCAGTACTTC.

The J gene is TRBJ1-2, the V gene TRBV7-2, with 7 bases identical to TRBD1. Germline V CDR1 and CDR2: SGHTA, FQGNSA. Trimming removed 3 bases from V and 5 bases from J; junction bases left unmatched: 6. The CDR3 runs 14 residues. CDR3 region: CASSLGGQTYGYTF. CDR3 nucleotides: TGTGCCAGCAGCTTGGGGGGACAGACGTATGGCTACACCTTC. Full variable domain (remainder filled in from reference TRBV7-2 and TRBJ1-2): GAGVSQSPSNKVTEKGKDVELRCDPISGHTALYWYRQSLGQGLEFLIYFQGNSAPDKSGLPSDRFSAERTGGSVSTLTIQRTQQEDSAVYLCASSLGGQTYGYTFGSGTRLTVV.

V is TRBV25-1 and J is TRBJ2-5; weak D call: TRBD1 (6 bases). V lost 1 base and J 2 bases, leaving 14 bases between the germline ends. In germline, CDR1 is MGHDK, CDR2 SYGVNS. The length of the CDR3 is 16 residues. Here the CDR3 reads CASSELGRGEQETQYF. As DNA, the CDR3 is TGTGCCAGCAGTGAATTGGGCAGGGGAGAGCAAGAGACCCAGTACTTC.

V is TRBV28 and J is TRBJ2-7; weak D call: TRBD2 (6 bases). Germline V gives CDR1 MDHEN, CDR2 SYDVKM. The CDR3 is 13 residues long. The V and J ends lost 10 bases and 2 bases respectively, with 15 bases between them. CDR3 in DNA: TGTGCCACCCGGGAGACAACCACCTACGAGCAGTACTTC. Translating it yields CATRETTTYEQYF.

The chain recombines TRBV9 with TRBJ2-7; TRBD1 aligns across 8 bases. The CDR3 is made up of 15 amino acids. The germline V gene encodes CDR1 SGDLS and CDR2 YYNGEE. Trimming removed 0 bases from V and 2 bases from J; junction bases left unmatched: 4. CDR3 DNA: TGTGCCAGCAGCGTAGCCGAGGACAGGGCCTACGAGCAGTACTTC. The encoded protein is CASSVAEDRAYEQYF.

In its sample, this clone was seen once. The J gene is TRBJ2-1, the V gene TRBV24-1; D unresolved. Trimming took off 5 bases at V and 4 bases at J, with 11 bases between the two ends. The CDR3 length is 14 residues. From germline, CDR1 is KGHDR and CDR2 SFDVKD. The CDR3 loop is CATSGAERYNEQFF. The CDR3 DNA reads as TGTGCCACCAGTGGGGCAGAAAGATACAATGAGCAGTTCTTC.

V is TRBV28 and J is TRBJ2-6, with D possibly TRBD2 on 6 matching bases. Trimming took 7 bases from V and 2 from J, leaving 21 bases between them. CDR1 and CDR2 from the germline V gene are MDHEN and SYDVKM. CDR3 length equals 18 residues. The CDR3 sequence is CASTGHLGRLTGANVLTF. Written as DNA, the CDR3 is TGTGCCAGCACCGGCCATTTAGGGAGGCTAACTGGGGCCAACGTCCTGACTTTC.

The chain combines TRBV3-1 (or the pseudogene TRBV3-2) with TRBJ2-5; possibly TRBD2 for D (6 bases). The CDR3 totals 12 residues. V was pared by 8 bases and J by 9 bases, with 16 bases between. CDR1 and CDR2 from the germline V gene are LGHDT and YNNKEL (reference sequence). CDR3 residues: CASGRGRVAQYF. The CDR3, as DNA: TGTGCCAGCGGGCGGGGTCGGGTGGCCCAGTACTTC.

V is TRBV2 and J is TRBJ2-5; 9 bases map to TRBD2. There are 15 residues in the CDR3. With 6 bases clipped from V and 1 base from J, the junction kept 6 bases outside the gene matches. The germline CDR1 and CDR2 sequences are SNHLY and FYNNEI. The CDR3: CASRAASGVQETQYF. CDR3 bases: TGTGCCAGCAGAGCGGCTAGCGGGGTCCAAGAGACCCAGTACTTC.

This clone has more than one count but fewer than ten. The gene calls are TRBV6-5 and TRBJ1-6; D is possibly TRBD1 (6 bases). The ends were cut back, 7 bases at V and 9 bases at J, with 19 bases in the middle. The CDR3 spans 15 residues. Germline V CDR1 and CDR2: MNHEY, SVGAGI. CDR3 coding DNA: TGTGCCAGCACCCAACGGCAGGGGTTCGGTTCACCCCTCCACTTT. It translates to CASTQRQGFGSPLHF.

The V call is TRBV3-1 (or the pseudogene TRBV3-2), the J call TRBJ2-7, with D uncertain. The ends were cut back, 1 base at V and 6 bases at J, with 10 bases in the middle. Germline-derived CDR1 and CDR2 are LGHDT and YNNKEL (reference sequence). The CDR3 runs to 13 residues. The CDR3 nucleotides are TGTGCCAGCAGCCAAGGGTCCGAACTCGAGCAGTACTTC. Translating gives CASSQGSELEQYF.

The V gene is TRBV18, the J gene TRBJ2-3, with TRBD2 matching 7 bases. Trimming removed 4 bases from V and 4 bases from J; junction bases left unmatched: 2. CDR1 and CDR2 (germline): KGHSH, LQKENI. The CDR3 has 13 amino acids. DNA of the CDR3: TGTGCCAGCTCACGCGGGGGTGCAGATACGCAGTATTTT. It encodes CASSRGGADTQYF. Full variable domain (outside the CDR3, taken from reference TRBV18 and TRBJ2-3): NAGVMQNPRHLVRRRGQEARLRCSPMKGHSHVYWYRQLPEEGLKFMVYLQKENIIDESGMPKERFSAEFPKEGPSILRIQQVVRGDSAAYFCASSRGGADTQYFGPGTRLTVL.

The J gene is TRBJ1-5, the V gene TRBV30; 8 nucleotides align to TRBD1. J gave up 6 bases and V 6 bases, and 4 bases lay outside the gene matches. The CDR3 loop spans 12 amino acids. CDR1 is GTSNPN, CDR2 SVGIG, per germline (reference sequence). The CDR3 region has the DNA TGTGCCTGTGACAGGGGTGTTCAGCCCCAGCATTTT. Translating it yields CACDRGVQPQHF.

V gene TRBV10-3 combines with J gene TRBJ2-6; D not resolved. Germline CDR1 ENHRY, CDR2 SYGVKD. Trimming shortened V by 3 bases and J by 0 bases, and 3 bases separated the two germline ends. The CDR3 has 14 amino acids. In DNA, the CDR3 is TGTGCCATCAGTGACAGCTCTGGGGCCAACGTCCTGACTTTC. Encoded protein: CAISDSSGANVLTF.

V is TRBV29-1 and J is TRBJ2-7, with a possible D match to TRBD2 (5 bases). Between the trimmed V and J ends, which lost 6 bases and 3 bases, there was a span of 15 bases. The CDR3 spans 13 residues. Germline V gene sequence: CDR1 SQVTM, CDR2 ANQGSEA. DNA for the CDR3: TGCAGCGTCTTACCCGGGAACAACTACGAGCAGTACTTC. Protein product: CSVLPGNNYEQYF.

J is TRBJ2-5 and V is TRBV10-3, with TRBD1 matching over 10 bases. Germline trimming cut 10 bases from V and 4 bases from J; bases unmatched to any gene: 12. The CDR3 totals 15 residues. Germline assignment: CDR1 ENHRY and CDR2 SYGVKD. The CDR3 DNA is TGTGCCACCTCTCCTGGGACAGGGGCGGGAGAGACCCAGTACTTC. Residues: CATSPGTGAGETQYF.

The rearrangement uses TRBV7-9 and TRBJ1-1, with 7 bases fitting TRBD1. CDR3 length: 14 amino acids. Per germline, CDR1 SEHNR and CDR2 FQNEAQ (reference sequence). J lost 2 bases, V lost 7 bases, and 7 bases had no gene match. In nucleotides, the CDR3 is TGTGCCAGCACCTCGGGACAGTCAAACACTGAAGCTTTCTTT. It yields the protein CASTSGQSNTEAFF.